This record concerns one TCR beta chain sequence. Its target is not known. The sample comes from a study of cytomegalovirus exposure and HLA in healthy donors. Whole-study results and caveats: Some TCR beta chains (around 180 of them) were listed as cytomegalovirus-associated. Most observed TCR sequences were rare, whereas some public TCRs were detected in many donors.

V lost 5 bases and J lost 10; bases outside the gene matches: 15. Germline CDR1 SGHRS, CDR2 YFSETQ. This CDR3 has 15 residues. Clones were sequenced by immunoSEQ multiplex PCR, and TCRdb holds only the in-frame ones, with some missing. In the table there are tens of thousands of clones, over 85% of which are singletons. Sequenced material: PBMCs. This receptor was obtained from a man aged 18 to 30 in good health and CMV-seropositive. V is TRBV5-1 and J is TRBJ2-1, with 7 bases that match TRBD1. DNA for the CDR3: TGCGCCAGCAGTTCAGAACCAGACAGGGCCATCGAGCAGTTCTTC. It encodes CASSSEPDRAIEQFF.